Listed below are T cell receptor beta chains from one sample, sequenced in a study of T cell changes during pregnancy in multiple sclerosis. Only in-frame clones appear in the TCRdb table, and some are missing; sequencing was by immunoSEQ multiplex PCR. The sample has tens of thousands of clones; 70% to 90% are singletons. Sequencing was performed on CD8+ T cells from peripheral blood mononuclear cells, taken after pregnancy. The origin of the receptors is a female donor with multiple sclerosis, enrolled in a pregnancy study. CDR3s include the opening cysteine and the closing phenylalanine or tryptophan. A D gene is named only where the DNA matches it firmly. The size of a clone is reported for some rows only, either as once, few or many, or as a class for expanded clones.

TRBV19,once,NA,TRBJ1-2,CASSIDGEGYGYTF,TGTGCCAGTTCCATTGACGGGGAGGGCTATGGCTACACCTTC
TRBV19,NA,TRBD1,TRBJ1-5,CASSIEGTDNQPQHF,TGTGCCAGTAGTATAGAGGGGACAGACAATCAGCCCCAGCATTTT
TRBV13,NA,NA,TRBJ2-7,CASSGLANLGGEQYF,TGTGCCAGCAGCGGGCTAGCGAACCTCGGCGGCGAGCAGTACTTC
TRBV7-3,NA,NA,TRBJ2-5,CASSNTGIQETQYF,TGTGCCAGCAGCAACACAGGGATTCAAGAGACCCAGTACTTC
TRBV7-3,NA,NA,TRBJ2-6,CASRGSGANVLTF,TGTGCCAGCCGGGGAAGTGGGGCCAACGTCCTGACTTTC
TRBV11-2,NA,TRBD2,TRBJ2-1,CASSLRLAGVFEQFF,TGTGCCAGCAGCTTGAGACTAGCGGGAGTGTTTGAGCAGTTCTTC
TRBV13,NA,TRBD2,TRBJ2-4,CASSPGLAGGGAKNIQYF,TGTGCCAGCAGCCCAGGACTAGCGGGAGGTGGAGCCAAAAACATTCAGTACTTC
TRBV4-3,NA,NA,TRBJ1-5,CASSQDWAGASQPQHF,TGCGCCAGCAGCCAAGACTGGGCAGGGGCAAGTCAGCCCCAGCATTTT
TRBV28,NA,TRBD1,TRBJ1-5,CASSGGTGAPQPQHF,TGTGCCAGTTCGGGCGGGACAGGGGCGCCCCAGCCCCAGCATTTT
TRBV7-9,NA,TRBD1,TRBJ1-2,CASSTGTGDGYTF,TGTGCCAGCAGCACCGGGACAGGAGATGGCTACACCTTC
TRBV6-5,NA,TRBD2,TRBJ2-5,CASSPTSGSETQYF,TGTGCCAGCAGTCCAACTAGCGGGAGTGAGACCCAGTACTTC
TRBV10-3,NA,NA,TRBJ2-1,CAISDVRAQTGSSYNEQFF,TGTGCCATCAGTGATGTCAGGGCCCAAACGGGTAGCTCCTACAATGAGCAGTTCTTC
TRBV2,NA,TRBD1,TRBJ1-6,CASRADRGTNSPLHF,TGTGCCAGCAGGGCGGACAGGGGAACCAATTCACCCCTCCACTTT
TRBV9,NA,TRBD2,TRBJ2-1,CASSVELAAYNEQFF,TGTGCCAGCAGCGTAGAACTAGCGGCCTACAATGAGCAGTTCTTC
TRBV29-1,NA,TRBD1,TRBJ2-7,CSVANRTGGGEQYF,TGCAGCGTCGCCAACCGGACAGGAGGTGGGGAGCAGTACTTC
TRBV2,NA,TRBD2,TRBJ2-7,CASEPWTSGSFSYEQYF,TGTGCCAGTGAGCCATGGACTAGCGGGAGTTTTTCCTACGAGCAGTACTTC
TRBV4-2,NA,NA,TRBJ2-7,CASSQARSEYVYEQYF,TGTGCCAGCAGCCAAGCCCGAAGCGAGTATGTTTACGAGCAGTACTTC
TRBV6-9,NA,TRBD1,TRBJ1-1,CASPNRGRGVRLSNTEAFF,TGTGCCAGCCCCAATAGGGGCAGGGGGGTCAGATTATCGAACACTGAAGCTTTCTTT
TRBV27,NA,NA,TRBJ2-1,CASGPSYNEQFF,TGTGCCAGCGGGCCCTCCTACAATGAGCAGTTCTTC
TRBV11-2,NA,TRBD1,TRBJ1-1,CASSLEGQVNTEAFF,TGTGCCAGCAGCTTAGAAGGACAGGTGAACACTGAAGCTTTCTTT
TRBV6-5,NA,TRBD2,TRBJ2-3,CASSGRLAEDTQYF,TGTGCCAGCAGTGGGAGACTAGCGGAAGATACGCAGTATTTT
TRBV4-3,NA,TRBD2,TRBJ2-7,CASSQDLSGISYEQYF,TGCGCCAGCAGCCAAGATCTTAGCGGGATTTCCTACGAGCAGTACTTC
TRBV28,NA,TRBD1,TRBJ2-7,CASRRSTGSDEQYF,TGTGCCAGCAGACGTTCGACAGGGTCCGACGAGCAGTACTTC
TRBV7-9,NA,TRBD2,TRBJ2-5,CASSSLAGGIQETQYF,TGTGCCAGCAGCTCCTTAGCGGGAGGGATCCAAGAGACCCAGTACTTC
TRBV28,NA,NA,TRBJ1-4,CASSFAGTNDEKLFF,TGTGCCAGCAGTTTCGCCGGGACTAATGATGAAAAACTGTTTTTT
TRBV29-1,NA,NA,TRBJ2-3,CSVEESGLDTQYF,TGCAGCGTTGAAGAGTCCGGGTTGGATACGCAGTATTTT
TRBV6-5,NA,TRBD1,TRBJ1-1,CASSPTGDTEAFF,TGTGCCAGCAGTCCGACAGGGGACACTGAAGCTTTCTTT
TRBV5-1,NA,TRBD1,TRBJ2-7,CASEGTGEHEQYF,TGCGCCAGCGAAGGGACAGGGGAACACGAGCAGTACTTC
TRBV27,NA,NA,TRBJ1-5,CASSPLYTGQPQHF,TGTGCCAGCAGTCCCCTATACACCGGGCAGCCCCAGCATTTT
TRBV6-1,NA,TRBD2,TRBJ2-7,CASRGLAGPYEQYF,TGTGCCAGCAGGGGACTAGCGGGGCCCTACGAGCAGTACTTC